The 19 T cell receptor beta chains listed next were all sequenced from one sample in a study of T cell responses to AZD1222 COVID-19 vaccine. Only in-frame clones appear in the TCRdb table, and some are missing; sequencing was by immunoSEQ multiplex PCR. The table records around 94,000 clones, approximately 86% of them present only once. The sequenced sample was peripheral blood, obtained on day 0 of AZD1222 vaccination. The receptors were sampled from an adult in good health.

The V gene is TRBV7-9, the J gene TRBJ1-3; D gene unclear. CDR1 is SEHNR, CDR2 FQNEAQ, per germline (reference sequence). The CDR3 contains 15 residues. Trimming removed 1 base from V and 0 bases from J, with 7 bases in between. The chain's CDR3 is CASSLDRDSGNTIYF. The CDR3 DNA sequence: TGTGCCAGCAGCTTAGATAGGGACTCTGGAAACACCATATATTTT.

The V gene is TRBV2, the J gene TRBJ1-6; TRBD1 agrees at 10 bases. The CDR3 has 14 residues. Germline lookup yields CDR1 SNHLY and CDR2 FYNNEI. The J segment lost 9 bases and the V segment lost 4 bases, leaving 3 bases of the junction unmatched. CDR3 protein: CASSGGTGVSPLHF. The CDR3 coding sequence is TGTGCCAGCAGTGGGGGGACAGGGGTTTCACCCCTCCACTTT.

The CDR3 protein is CASSLKQGHEKLFF. The CDR3 nucleotides read TGTGCCAGCAGTCTAAAACAGGGCCATGAAAAACTGTTTTTT. The V call is TRBV21-1, the J call TRBJ1-4; TRBD1 was called by the table and not checked on the DNA. TRBV21-1 is reported as a pseudogene. This CDR3 is built from 14 residues.

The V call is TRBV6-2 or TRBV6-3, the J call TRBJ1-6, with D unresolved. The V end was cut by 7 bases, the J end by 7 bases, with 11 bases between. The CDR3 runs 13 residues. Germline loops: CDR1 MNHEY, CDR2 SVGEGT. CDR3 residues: CASTPGGNSPLHF. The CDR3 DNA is TGTGCCAGCACCCCGGGAGGGAATTCACCCCTCCACTTT.

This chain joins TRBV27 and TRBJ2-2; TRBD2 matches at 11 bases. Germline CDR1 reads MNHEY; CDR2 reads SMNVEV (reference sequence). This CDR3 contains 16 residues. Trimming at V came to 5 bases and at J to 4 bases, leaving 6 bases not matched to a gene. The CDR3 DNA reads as TGTGCCAGCAGTCCGGGACTAGCGGTCTTCACCGGGGAGCTGTTTTTT. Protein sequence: CASSPGLAVFTGELFF.

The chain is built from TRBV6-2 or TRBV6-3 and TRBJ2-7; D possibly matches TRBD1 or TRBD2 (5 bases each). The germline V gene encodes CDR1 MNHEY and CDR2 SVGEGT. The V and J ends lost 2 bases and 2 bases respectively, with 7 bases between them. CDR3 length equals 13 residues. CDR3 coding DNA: TGTGCCAGCAGTTACGGGGGTCCCTACGAGCAGTACTTC. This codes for CASSYGGPYEQYF.

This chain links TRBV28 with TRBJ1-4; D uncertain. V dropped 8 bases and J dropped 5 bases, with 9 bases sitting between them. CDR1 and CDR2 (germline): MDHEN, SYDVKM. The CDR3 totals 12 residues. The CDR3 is CASERNNEKLFF. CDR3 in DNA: TGTGCCAGCGAGCGGAACAATGAAAAACTGTTTTTT.

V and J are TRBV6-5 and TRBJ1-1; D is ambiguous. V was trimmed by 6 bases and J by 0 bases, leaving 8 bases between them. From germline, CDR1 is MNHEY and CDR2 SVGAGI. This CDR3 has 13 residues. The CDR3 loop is CASSQSLNTEAFF. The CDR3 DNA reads TGTGCCAGCAGCCAGAGCCTGAACACTGAAGCTTTCTTT.

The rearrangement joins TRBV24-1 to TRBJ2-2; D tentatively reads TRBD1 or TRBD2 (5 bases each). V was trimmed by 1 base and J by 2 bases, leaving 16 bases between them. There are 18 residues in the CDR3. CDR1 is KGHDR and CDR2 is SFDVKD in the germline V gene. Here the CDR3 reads CATSDFLVGAKNTGELFF. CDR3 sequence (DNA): TGTGCCACCAGTGATTTTTTAGTCGGGGCCAAAAACACCGGGGAGCTGTTTTTT.

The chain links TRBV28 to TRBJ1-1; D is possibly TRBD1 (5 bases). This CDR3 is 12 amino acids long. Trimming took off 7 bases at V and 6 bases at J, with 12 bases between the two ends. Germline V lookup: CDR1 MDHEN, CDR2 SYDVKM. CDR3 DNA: TGTGCCAGCACGGCCGGGGCATCTGAAGCTTTCTTT. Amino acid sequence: CASTAGASEAFF.

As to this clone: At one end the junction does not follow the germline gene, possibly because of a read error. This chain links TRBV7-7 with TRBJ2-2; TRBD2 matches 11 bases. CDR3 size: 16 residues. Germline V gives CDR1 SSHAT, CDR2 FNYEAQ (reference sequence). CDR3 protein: CASSPGGTSGTGELFF. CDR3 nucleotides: TGTGCTAGCAGCCCAGGGGGGACTAGCGGCACCGGGGAGCTGTTTTTT.

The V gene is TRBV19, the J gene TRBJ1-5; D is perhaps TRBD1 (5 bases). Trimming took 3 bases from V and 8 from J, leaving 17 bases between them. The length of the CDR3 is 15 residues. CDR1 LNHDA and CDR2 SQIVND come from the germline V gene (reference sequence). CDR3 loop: CASSIRGRDRKPQHF. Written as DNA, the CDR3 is TGTGCCAGTAGTATTCGGGGGAGGGATCGGAAGCCCCAGCATTTT. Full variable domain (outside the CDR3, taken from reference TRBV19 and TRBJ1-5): DGGITQSPKYLFRKEGQNVTLSCEQNLNHDAMYWYRQDPGQGLRLIYYSQIVNDFQKGDIAEGYSVSREKKESFPLTVTSAQKNPTAFYLCASSIRGRDRKPQHFGDGTRLSIL.

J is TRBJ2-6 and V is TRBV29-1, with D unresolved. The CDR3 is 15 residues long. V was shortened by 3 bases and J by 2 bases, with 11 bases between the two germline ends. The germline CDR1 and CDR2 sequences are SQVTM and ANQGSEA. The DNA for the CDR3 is TGCAGCGTTGAGACCCCTGAGGCTGGGGCCAACGTCCTGACTTTC. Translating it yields CSVETPEAGANVLTF.

In nucleotides, the CDR3 is TGCGCCAGCAGCCGGGGCAGGGGCTCCTACAATGAGCAGTTCTTC. Its protein product is CASSRGRGSYNEQFF. V and J are TRBV5-1 and TRBJ2-1; a weak D match, TRBD1 (6 bases). Between the trimmed V and J ends, which lost 4 bases and 0 bases, there was a span of 11 bases. The CDR3 extends over 15 amino acids. Germline CDR1 SGHRS, CDR2 YFSETQ.

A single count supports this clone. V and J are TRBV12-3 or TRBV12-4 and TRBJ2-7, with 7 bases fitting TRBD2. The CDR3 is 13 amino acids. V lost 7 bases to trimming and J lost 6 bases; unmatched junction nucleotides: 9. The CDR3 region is CASTLLGGGEQYF. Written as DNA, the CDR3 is TGTGCCAGCACCCTACTTGGGGGGGGCGAGCAGTACTTC.

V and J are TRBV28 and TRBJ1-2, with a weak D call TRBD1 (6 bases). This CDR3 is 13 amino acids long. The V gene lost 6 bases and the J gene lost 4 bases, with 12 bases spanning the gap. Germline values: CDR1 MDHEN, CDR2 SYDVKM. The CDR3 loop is CASRAGGSYGYTF. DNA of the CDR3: TGTGCCAGCAGGGCGGGGGGCAGCTATGGCTACACCTTC.

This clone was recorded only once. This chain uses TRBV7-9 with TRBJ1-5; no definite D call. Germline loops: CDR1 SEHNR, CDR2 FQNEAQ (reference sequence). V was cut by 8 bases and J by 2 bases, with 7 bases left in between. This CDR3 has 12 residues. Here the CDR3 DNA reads TGTGCCAGCGCCCCCGGCAATCAGCCCCAGCATTTT. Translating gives CASAPGNQPQHF.

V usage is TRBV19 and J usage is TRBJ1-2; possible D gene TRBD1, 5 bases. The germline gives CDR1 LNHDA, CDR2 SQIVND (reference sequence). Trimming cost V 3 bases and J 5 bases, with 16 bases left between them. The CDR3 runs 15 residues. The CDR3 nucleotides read TGTGCCAGTAGTATGGGCCACGGGACGGGATATGGCTACACCTTC. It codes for CASSMGHGTGYGYTF.

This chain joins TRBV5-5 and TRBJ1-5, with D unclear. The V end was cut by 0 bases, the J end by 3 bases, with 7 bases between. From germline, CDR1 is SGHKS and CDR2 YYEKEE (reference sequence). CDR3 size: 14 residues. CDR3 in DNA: TGTGCCAGCAGCTTGGCCGGGCCCAATCAGCCCCAGCATTTT. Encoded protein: CASSLAGPNQPQHF.